This T cell receptor (beta chain) emerged from a study of spatial heterogeneity in lung cancer. Study-level background: The count of detected beta-chain sequences consistently exceeded that of alpha-chain sequences.

The V end was cut by 4 bases, the J end by 6 bases, with 6 bases between. In germline, CDR1 is SNHLY, CDR2 FYNNEI. The length of the CDR3 is 11 residues. MiXCR was run by TCRdb on the 5' RACE reads, yielding one entry per CDR3 protein. The sample lists fewer than 950 distinct CDR3 sequences, roughly 36% occurring once. Regarding time point: sample taken at primary tumor resection. This chain joins TRBV2 and TRBJ1-1; no definite D call. The sequence was collected from a male donor with early-stage non-small cell lung cancer. The material sequenced was normal lung tissue next to the tumor, taken at surgery. The CDR3 sequence: CASSVSPEAFF. CDR3 sequence (DNA): TGTGCCAGCAGTGTCAGTCCTGAAGCTTTCTTT.